These T cell receptor beta chains were read from a single sample in a study of shared clonotypes between healthy human individuals. The assay was immunoSEQ multiplex PCR, and TCRdb's table has in-frame clones only and misses some. Among hundreds of thousands of clones, about 98% were seen once, and the ten largest hold approximately 0.33%. Material: naive CD8+ T cells sorted from blood. These receptors were taken from a man aged 30-40 years in good health. Each CDR3 is given with its conserved first and last residue. The order of the fields is J gene, V gene, D gene, clone size, CDR3 DNA, CDR3 protein. D genes are given only for firm matches. The size entry is marked missing in some rows and otherwise reads once, few, many or a size class.

TRBJ1-4,TRBV4-1,NA,NA,TGCGCCAGCAAAGGGGGACTCGAAAAACTGTTTTTT,CASKGGLEKLFF
TRBJ2-3,TRBV18,TRBD1,NA,TGTGCCAGCTCACTGGACAGGGAGTCCCCGGTCACAGATACGCAGTATTTT,CASSLDRESPVTDTQYF
TRBJ2-3,TRBV28,TRBD2,NA,TGTGCCAGCAGTTTTGGCCCCAGACTAGCGGGAGAGCGAACTAGCACAGATACGCAGTATTTT,CASSFGPRLAGERTSTDTQYF
TRBJ2-3,TRBV7-9,NA,NA,TGTGCCAGCAGCTTTCCAGCGGAGGACACAGATACGCAGTATTTT,CASSFPAEDTDTQYF
TRBJ2-7,TRBV7-8,TRBD1,NA,TGTGCCAGCAGCTTCGAGGGGGCGACCTCCTACGAGCAGTACTTC,CASSFEGATSYEQYF
TRBJ2-7,TRBV27,TRBD2,NA,TGTGCCAGCAGTTTATGTAGTCACCTAAGCGGGACTTACCTACCATGCTCCTACGAGCAGTACTTC,CASSLCSHLSGTYLPCSYEQYF
TRBJ2-5,TRBV2,NA,NA,TGTGCCAGCAGTTTACAGCCCGCCAGGGAGACCCAGTACTTC,CASSLQPARETQYF
TRBJ2-7,TRBV27,TRBD1,NA,TGTGCCAGCAGTTTCTATTCCGGGACAGACGAGCAGTACTTC,CASSFYSGTDEQYF
TRBJ2-1,TRBV27,TRBD2,once,TGTGCCAGCAGTTGGACTAGCGCAAACAATGAGCAGTTCTTC,CASSWTSANNEQFF
TRBJ2-3,TRBV6-5,NA,NA,TGTGCCAGCAGTTACTCTAGACTAGGCGATACGCAGTATTTT,CASSYSRLGDTQYF
TRBJ2-3,TRBV5-4,TRBD1,NA,TGTGCCTTCCGGGACAGGGGGACAGATACGCAGTATTTT,CAFRDRGTDTQYF
TRBJ2-3,TRBV7-9,TRBD2,NA,TGTGCCAGCAGCGAATGGGGACTAGCGGGAGTCGGGGGGACAGATACGCAGTATTTT,CASSEWGLAGVGGTDTQYF
TRBJ2-3,TRBV27,NA,NA,TGTGCCAGCAGCAACGGAGATACGCAGTATTTT,CASSNGDTQYF
TRBJ2-1,TRBV7-2,TRBD2,NA,TGTGCCAGCAGCTCGACTAGCGGGACTTACAATGAGCAGTTCTTC,CASSSTSGTYNEQFF
TRBJ2-5,TRBV7-9,NA,NA,TGTGCCAGCAGCTTAGTTCGGGGAGAAGAGACCCAGTACTTC,CASSLVRGEETQYF
TRBJ2-1,TRBV7-9,NA,NA,TGTGCCAGCAGCTTTAGCGCTGAGCAGTTCTTC,CASSFSAEQFF
TRBJ2-7,TRBV2,NA,NA,TGTGCCAGCAGAGGAGGATACTACGAGCAGTACTTC,CASRGGYYEQYF
TRBJ2-1,TRBV5-1,NA,NA,TGCGCCAGCAGCTTGGCAGTGGGGGCCTACAATGAGCAGTTCTTC,CASSLAVGAYNEQFF
TRBJ2-1,TRBV4-2,TRBD1,NA,TGTGCCAGCAGCCAGTCGACAGGGATTGGGGATGAGCAGTTCTTC,CASSQSTGIGDEQFF
TRBJ2-2,TRBV4-1,NA,NA,TGCGCCAGCAGCCAAGAGTTGCGGTACACCGGGGAGCTGTTTTTT,CASSQELRYTGELFF
TRBJ2-5,TRBV4-2,TRBD2,NA,TGTGCCAGCAGCCAAGATTGGCGGGAGGTCCCAGAGACCCAGTACTTC,CASSQDWREVPETQYF
TRBJ2-1,TRBV15,NA,NA,TGTGCCACCAGCTCTTATAGCGGAACCGAATGGAGCTCCTACAATGAGCAGTTCTTC,CATSSYSGTEWSSYNEQFF
TRBJ2-7,TRBV5-5,TRBD1,NA,TGTGCCAGCAGCTACTGGGACAGGGCCTACGAGCAGTACTTC,CASSYWDRAYEQYF
TRBJ2-7,TRBV27,TRBD2,NA,TGTGCCAGCAGTGGACTAGCGGAGAGGGGAGAGCAGTACTTC,CASSGLAERGEQYF
TRBJ2-2,TRBV18,NA,NA,TGTGCCAGCTCACCACCGGGCTCAGAGAACACCGGGGAGCTGTTTTTT,CASSPPGSENTGELFF
TRBJ1-5,TRBV28,NA,NA,TGTGCCACCGCAGCCGGATATAGCAATCAGCCCCAGCATTTT,CATAAGYSNQPQHF
TRBJ1-1,TRBV9,NA,once,TGTGCCAGCAGCGTAACACAGATGAACACTGAAGCTTTCTTT,CASSVTQMNTEAFF
TRBJ2-3,TRBV14,NA,NA,TGTGCCAGCAGCGCATATACAGGAACTAGCACAGATACGCAGTATTTT,CASSAYTGTSTDTQYF
TRBJ2-7,TRBV7-2,TRBD1,NA,TGTGCCAGCAGCTTAGTAAAGGGGGCAATGGTATACGAGCAGTACTTC,CASSLVKGAMVYEQYF
TRBJ2-7,TRBV7-9,NA,NA,TGTGCCAGCAGCTTAGGGACAGAGTCCTACGAGCAGTACTTC,CASSLGTESYEQYF
TRBJ2-3,TRBV5-6,NA,once,TGTGCCAGCAGCTTGTTTGGGCGGGATACGGACACAGATACGCAGTATTTT,CASSLFGRDTDTDTQYF
TRBJ2-1,TRBV6-6,TRBD2,NA,TGTGCCAGCAGTTACTCGGGGCTAGCGGGATACAATGAGCAGTTCTTC,CASSYSGLAGYNEQFF
TRBJ2-7,TRBV5-4,NA,NA,TGTGCCAGCAGCTGGGGAGGTGGCGAGCAGTACTTC,CASSWGGGEQYF
TRBJ2-1,TRBV7-7,TRBD1,NA,TGTGCTAGCAGCTTAGGACAGGGCGGTAGCAATGAGCAGTTCTTC,CASSLGQGGSNEQFF
TRBJ2-3,TRBV7-6,TRBD2,NA,TGTGCCAGCAGCCCCAACCTAGCGGGAGTTGGTACGCAGTATTTT,CASSPNLAGVGTQYF
TRBJ2-5,TRBV28,NA,NA,TGTGCCAGCATGGGGTTAAAGACACTCCAAGAGACCCAGTACTTC,CASMGLKTLQETQYF
TRBJ2-7,TRBV9,NA,NA,TGTGCCAGCAGCGTCTACCCGACTAGAAACTACGAGCAGTACTTC,CASSVYPTRNYEQYF
TRBJ2-7,TRBV7-6,NA,NA,TGTGCCAGCAGCTTAACTTCCCCGACAGGCCTGACGAACGAGCAGTACTTC,CASSLTSPTGLTNEQYF
TRBJ1-2,TRBV10-3,NA,once,TGTGCCATCAGTGGGGGGGACGATTTGGGATTGGGCGACGGCTACACCTTC,CAISGGDDLGLGDGYTF
TRBJ2-3,TRBV9,TRBD2,once,TGTGCCAGCAGCGTAACCGGTAGCGGGAGGGCCGGCACAGATACGCAGTATTTT,CASSVTGSGRAGTDTQYF
TRBJ2-1,TRBV7-8,NA,once,TGTGCCAGCGAGAGGCAGGGTGAGTTCGATGAGCAGTTCTTC,CASERQGEFDEQFF
TRBJ2-5,TRBV21-1,NA,NA,TGTGCCAGCAGCAAAATCCGGGGGAGTGGGGAGGAGACCCAGTACTTC,CASSKIRGSGEETQYF
TRBJ2-7,TRBV4-3,TRBD2,NA,TGCGCCAGCAGCCAAGATCGCGGGAGCATCTACGAGCAGTACTTC,CASSQDRGSIYEQYF
TRBJ2-5,TRBV6-1,NA,NA,TGTGCCAGCAGTGAAGCGGTTGTCGTGGAGACCCAGTACTTC,CASSEAVVVETQYF
TRBJ2-1,TRBV25-1,NA,NA,TGTGCCAGCAGTGATTCCGTAGAGCAGTTCTTC,CASSDSVEQFF
TRBJ2-5,TRBV29-1,TRBD2,NA,TGCAGCGTTTGCGGGAGCGACGAGACCCAGTACTTC,CSVCGSDETQYF